The 26 T cell receptor beta chains presented below share a single source sample, sequenced in a study of T cell changes during pregnancy in multiple sclerosis. The protocol was immunoSEQ multiplex PCR, while the TCRdb copy is restricted to in-frame clones and leaves out a portion. The data contain about 110,000 clones, more than 85% of them singletons. The specimen comprised peripheral blood, sampled after pregnancy. The receptors shown here come from a female donor with multiple sclerosis, enrolled in a pregnancy study.

The chain carries TRBV30 and TRBJ1-1; D is ambiguous. Germline V gene data show CDR1 as GTSNPN and CDR2 as SVGIG (reference sequence). The CDR3 covers 13 residues. With 5 bases removed from V and 11 bases from J, the gap between germline ends came to 21 bases. The DNA of the CDR3 is TGTGCCTGGGGAGGAATAAGGAGGGCGTGGGCTTTCTTT. Translation gives CAWGGIRRAWAFF.

V and J are TRBV12-5 and TRBJ2-3; TRBD1 matches at 7 bases. CDR1 and CDR2 from the germline V gene are LGHNT and FRNRAP. The CDR3 spans 14 residues. J was trimmed by 2 bases and V by 4 bases; bases with no gene match: 3. The CDR3 spells CASGYRGPTDTQYF. Written as DNA, the CDR3 is TGTGCTAGTGGTTACAGGGGACCCACAGATACGCAGTATTTT.

CDR3 region: CASSFTLTGYEQYF. As DNA, the CDR3 is TGCGCCAGCAGCTTCACCTTGACAGGGTACGAGCAGTACTTC. This chain uses TRBV5-1 with TRBJ2-7; TRBD1 agrees at 7 bases. Per germline, CDR1 SGHRS and CDR2 YFSETQ. The CDR3 totals 14 residues. V was clipped by 2 bases and J by 4 bases; unmatched bases: 6.

This sequence joins TRBV6-4 and TRBJ1-4; D ambiguous. Germline assignment: CDR1 MRHNA and CDR2 SNTAGT. This CDR3 has 13 residues. V shed 8 bases and J shed 10 bases, with 17 bases lying between them. The CDR3 is CASSEIDRGKLFF. The CDR3 DNA reads as TGTGCCAGCTCCGAGATTGACCGGGGAAAACTGTTTTTT.

In DNA form, the CDR3 reads TGCGCCAGCGGGCACCCCTATAGCAATCAGCCCCAGCATTTT. It is translated as CASGHPYSNQPQHF. The V and J genes are TRBV5-1 and TRBJ1-5; D unresolved. Trimming shortened V by 7 bases and J by 0 bases, and 11 bases separated the two germline ends. This CDR3 has 14 residues. Germline V gives CDR1 SGHRS, CDR2 YFSETQ.

The gene calls are TRBV5-6 and TRBJ1-2; D not certain. The V and J ends lost 1 base and 5 bases respectively, with 12 bases between them. There are 14 residues in the CDR3. Germline CDR1 reads SGHDT; CDR2 reads YYEEEE. The CDR3, as DNA: TGTGCCAGCAGCTTGTCGGTGGGAGAGTATGGCTACACCTTC. Protein product: CASSLSVGEYGYTF.

The DNA for the CDR3 is TGTGCCAGCAGCTTCTTCTCAGATACGCAGTATTTT. Its translation is CASSFFSDTQYF. This chain uses TRBV5-6 with TRBJ2-3; D is uncertain. The CDR3 sequence is 12 residues long. V was clipped by 2 bases and J by 4 bases, with 5 bases between them. The germline gives CDR1 SGHDT, CDR2 YYEEEE.

This chain links TRBV7-2 with TRBJ2-6; D remains unclear. The germline CDR1 and CDR2 sequences are SGHTA and FQGNSA. The CDR3 consists of 18 residues. Trimming cost V 0 bases and J 0 bases, with 12 bases left between them. The CDR3 region has the DNA TGTGCCAGCAGCTTAGCCTCAGGTTCAGGCTCTGGGGCCAACGTCCTGACTTTC. It yields the protein CASSLASGSGSGANVLTF.

This clone was picked up one time. The genes are TRBV7-9 and TRBJ2-3; 8 positions agree with TRBD2. The CDR3 contains 15 residues. Germline V gene sequence: CDR1 SEHNR, CDR2 FQNEAQ (reference sequence). V trimming: 2 bases; J trimming: 4 bases; junction bases outside the gene matches: 5. Written as DNA, the CDR3 is TGTGCCAGCAGCTTATCCGGGGGGGCTCCAGATACGCAGTATTTT. Its protein is CASSLSGGAPDTQYF. The variable domain in full, with the rest retrieved from reference TRBV7-9 and TRBJ2-3, is DTGVSQNPRHKITKRGQNVTFRCDPISEHNRLYWYRQTLGQGPEFLTYFQNEAQLEKSRLLSDRFSAERPKGSFSTLEIQRTEQGDSAMYLCASSLSGGAPDTQYFGPGTRLTVL.

This clone has a single count. The CDR3 loop is CASRDDRDGYSPLHF. DNA of the CDR3: TGTGCCAGCAGGGACGACAGGGATGGTTATTCACCCCTCCACTTT. The chain combines TRBV6-4 with TRBJ1-6, with 7 bases matching TRBD1. The length of the CDR3 is 15 residues. Unmatched junction bases numbered 10, after V lost 6 bases and J lost 8 bases. CDR1 is MRHNA, CDR2 SNTAGT, per germline.

This chain connects TRBV5-1 to TRBJ2-3; D possibly corresponds to TRBD1 (6 bases). This CDR3 comprises 14 residues. The germline V gene encodes CDR1 SGHRS and CDR2 YFSETQ. The ends were cut back, 0 bases at V and 2 bases at J, with 7 bases in the middle. DNA for the CDR3: TGCGCCAGCAGCTTGGGACAGGTCACAGATACGCAGTATTTT. It yields the protein CASSLGQVTDTQYF.

The chain joins TRBV11-2 to TRBJ2-5, with D possibly matching TRBD2 (6 bases). Looked up from germline, CDR1 is SGHAT and CDR2 is FQNNGV. With 2 bases removed from V and 4 bases from J, the gap between germline ends came to 11 bases. The CDR3 loop spans 14 amino acids. The CDR3, as DNA: TGTGCCAGCAGCTTATCGGCGGGGAGAGAGACCCAGTACTTC. Amino acid sequence: CASSLSAGRETQYF. The variable domain in full, completed from reference TRBV11-2 and TRBJ2-5, reads EAGVAQSPRYKIIEKRQSVAFWCNPISGHATLYWYQQILGQGPKLLIQFQNNGVVDDSQLPKDRFSAERLKGVDSTLKIQPAKLEDSAVYLCASSLSAGRETQYFGPGTRLLVL.

The CDR3 DNA is TGTGCCACCAGCCTAGGGGGGGACACCGGGGAGCTGTTTTTT. Protein product: CATSLGGDTGELFF. The J gene is TRBJ2-2, the V gene TRBV15; TRBD2 might be the D (7 bases). V dropped 5 bases and J dropped 3 bases, with 10 bases sitting between them. Looked up from germline, CDR1 is LNHNV and CDR2 is YYDKDF (reference sequence). CDR3 length equals 14 residues.

This clone was seen once. The rearrangement joins TRBV4-2 to TRBJ1-4, with D maybe TRBD1 (6 bases). V was trimmed by 0 bases and J by 4 bases, leaving 12 bases between them. This CDR3 is 16 amino acids long. CDR1 is LGHNA and CDR2 is YNFKEQ in the germline V gene. DNA of the CDR3: TGTGCCAGCAGCCAAGAGGGGGCGGGCGTTAATGAAAAACTGTTTTTT. It codes for CASSQEGAGVNEKLFF.

The rearrangement links TRBV18 to TRBJ1-6; perhaps TRBD1 as D (6 bases). The CDR3 covers 13 residues. Germline V gene lookup returns CDR1 KGHSH and CDR2 LQKENI. The V and J ends lost 4 bases and 8 bases respectively, with 9 bases between them. Here the CDR3 DNA reads TGTGCCAGCTCACTATCAGGGGATTCACCCCTCCACTTT. Its translation: CASSLSGDSPLHF.

V and J are TRBV9 and TRBJ2-7; D perhaps matches TRBD1 (5 bases). V was trimmed by 0 bases and J by 5 bases, leaving 12 bases between them. This CDR3 is 14 amino acids long. The germline V gene has CDR1 SGDLS and CDR2 YYNGEE. The CDR3 reads CASSVEGLGNEQYF. The CDR3 DNA sequence: TGTGCCAGCAGCGTAGAGGGGTTGGGGAACGAGCAGTACTTC.

This clone was recorded once. CDR3 region: CASSAREGDPYGYTF. CDR3 coding DNA: TGTGCCAGCAGCGCCCGAGAGGGGGACCCTTATGGCTACACCTTC. The rearrangement joins TRBV7-9 to TRBJ1-2, with D maybe TRBD1 (6 bases). Deletions cut 5 bases from V and 5 bases from J, with 18 bases between. The germline gives CDR1 SEHNR, CDR2 FQNEAQ (reference sequence). This CDR3 spans 15 amino acids.

The V gene is TRBV4-2, the J gene TRBJ2-5; 7 bases align to TRBD1. The germline gives CDR1 LGHNA, CDR2 YNFKEQ. The CDR3 is made up of 13 amino acids. After removal of 4 bases from V and 5 bases from J, the junction contained 4 bases not matched to a gene. CDR3 in amino acids: CASSPTGVETQYF. The DNA for the CDR3 is TGTGCCAGCAGCCCAACAGGGGTGGAGACCCAGTACTTC.

The V gene is TRBV9, the J gene TRBJ1-5; possible D gene TRBD1, 6 bases. V was trimmed by 4 bases and J by 6 bases, leaving 14 bases between them. Germline V gives CDR1 SGDLS, CDR2 YYNGEE. There are 14 residues in the CDR3. The CDR3 region has the DNA TGTGCCAGCAGCTCCTCGAGGGGGGGTCAGCCCCAGCATTTT. It is translated as CASSSSRGGQPQHF.

The chain couples TRBV25-1 to TRBJ2-3, with 9 bases aligning to TRBD2. Germline loops: CDR1 MGHDK, CDR2 SYGVNS. The CDR3 totals 17 residues. V shed 1 base, J shed 2 bases, and the junction held 7 bases outside the gene matches. CDR3 sequence reads: CASSEWYAGGPTDTQYF. CDR3 bases: TGTGCCAGCAGTGAATGGTACGCGGGGGGGCCCACAGATACGCAGTATTTT.

This sequence joins TRBV9 and TRBJ2-1, with TRBD2 identical over 10 bases. Germline-derived CDR1 and CDR2 are SGDLS and YYNGEE. The V gene end was trimmed by 0 bases and the J gene end by 9 bases; junction bases not matched to a gene: 6. The CDR3 is 15 residues long. The CDR3 coding sequence is TGTGCCAGCAGCGTAGCCACTAGCGGGGTGGGTGAGCAGTTCTTC. This translates into CASSVATSGVGEQFF.

This chain uses TRBV6-1 with TRBJ2-1, with 7 bases matching TRBD1. The trim removed 7 bases at V and 9 bases at J, leaving 6 bases unmatched. The germline CDR1 and CDR2 sequences are MNHNS and SASEGT. This CDR3 is built from 12 residues. CDR3 amino acids: CASNRGEGEQFF. The CDR3 coding sequence is TGTGCCAGCAACAGGGGAGAGGGTGAGCAGTTCTTC.

This chain connects TRBV2 to TRBJ2-7; TRBD1 matches 8 bases. Germline assignment: CDR1 SNHLY and CDR2 FYNNEI. V shed 2 bases, J shed 2 bases, and the junction held 5 bases outside the gene matches. The CDR3 consists of 15 residues. Here the CDR3 reads CASSELGQGPYEQYF. As DNA, the CDR3 is TGTGCCAGCAGTGAATTAGGACAGGGACCCTACGAGCAGTACTTC.

The J gene is TRBJ2-1, the V gene TRBV2, with D possibly TRBD1 on 6 matching bases. Trimming took 4 bases from V and 3 from J, leaving 7 bases between them. CDR1 is SNHLY, CDR2 FYNNEI, per germline. The CDR3 covers 13 residues. This chain's CDR3 is CASSGTDYNEQFF. The CDR3 DNA reads as TGTGCCAGCAGTGGGACAGACTACAATGAGCAGTTCTTC.

The CDR3 loop reads CATSRAPTDTQYF. The CDR3 DNA reads TGTGCCACCAGCAGAGCCCCTACAGATACGCAGTATTTT. The chain combines TRBV15 with TRBJ2-3; D is unresolved. This CDR3 spans 13 amino acids. Germline CDR1 reads LNHNV; CDR2 reads YYDKDF (reference sequence). Between the trimmed V and J ends, which lost 1 base and 3 bases, there was a span of 5 bases.

The chain couples TRBV30 to TRBJ1-1, with D perhaps TRBD1 (5 bases). V was trimmed by 1 base and J by 3 bases, leaving 12 bases between them. This CDR3 has 14 amino acids. Germline CDR1 GTSNPN, CDR2 SVGIG (reference sequence). In DNA, the CDR3 is TGTGCCTGGAGTGGGGCAGGGTCGGACACTGAAGCTTTCTTT. Protein: CAWSGAGSDTEAFF. Together with reference TRBV30 and TRBJ1-1, the CDR3 gives the full variable domain: SQTIHQWPATLVQPVGSPLSLECTVEGTSNPNLYWYRQAAGRGLQLLFYSVGIGQISSEVPQNLSASRPQDRQFILSSKKLLLSDSGFYLCAWSGAGSDTEAFFGQGTRLTVV.